This is a list of T cell receptor beta chains from one sample in a study of quantifying T cell responses using KT2 cells. TCRdb used MiXCR to reprocess the UMI-ligation and nested PCR reads, holding one entry per CDR3 protein. The data hold fewer than 50,000 distinct CDR3 sequences, with over 15% observed a single time. Sequencing was carried out using PBMCs spiked with cells of the T cell clone KT2. Receptors originate from a human donor. The conserved cysteine and the conserved F or W are not part of the CDR3 here. The order of the fields is J gene, V gene, CDR3 protein.

j_gene: TRBJ1-6
v_gene: TRBV4-1
CDR3aa: ASSQDRGNSPLH

j_gene: TRBJ1-5
v_gene: TRBV16
CDR3aa: ASSQSLQGNQPQH

j_gene: TRBJ1-1
v_gene: TRBV20-1
CDR3aa: SSGGLNTEAF

j_gene: TRBJ1-1
v_gene: TRBV7-2
CDR3aa: ASSFTGPPFGTEAF

j_gene: TRBJ1-2
v_gene: TRBV7-9
CDR3aa: ASSLTPGGT

j_gene: TRBJ1-2
v_gene: TRBV12-3/TRBV12-4
CDR3aa: ASSSGQDYGYT

j_gene: TRBJ2-2
v_gene: TRBV12-3/TRBV12-4
CDR3aa: ASSLQGGYGGELF

j_gene: TRBJ2-3
v_gene: TRBV6-1
CDR3aa: ASSEGTSGGKIDTQY

j_gene: TRBJ2-3
v_gene: TRBV20-1
CDR3aa: SARGTSGGASTDTQY

j_gene: TRBJ2-7
v_gene: TRBV20-1
CDR3aa: SARHVGTYEQY

j_gene: TRBJ2-3
v_gene: TRBV27
CDR3aa: ASMGTTLHTQY

j_gene: TRBJ1-5
v_gene: TRBV12-3/TRBV12-4
CDR3aa: ASSSNGHDQPQH

j_gene: TRBJ1-1
v_gene: TRBV13
CDR3aa: ASSEAGRHMNTEAF

j_gene: TRBJ2-5
v_gene: TRBV3-1
CDR3aa: ASSPPGLAGETQY

j_gene: TRBJ1-1
v_gene: TRBV24-1
CDR3aa: ATEDRGEAF

j_gene: TRBJ2-7
v_gene: TRBV14
CDR3aa: ASSVAGYEQY

j_gene: TRBJ2-7
v_gene: TRBV7-2
CDR3aa: ASSLVQTYEQY

j_gene: TRBJ2-3
v_gene: TRBV28
CDR3aa: AVHRGSDTQY

j_gene: TRBJ2-1
v_gene: TRBV6-2/TRBV6-3
CDR3aa: ASSYSPGLTYNEQF

j_gene: TRBJ2-1
v_gene: TRBV24-1
CDR3aa: ATSARPHHEQF

j_gene: TRBJ1-1
v_gene: TRBV12-3/TRBV12-4
CDR3aa: ASSLGGGGGLTEAF

j_gene: TRBJ2-7
v_gene: TRBV5-1
CDR3aa: ASSLGQRSYEQY

j_gene: TRBJ2-7
v_gene: TRBV11-1
CDR3aa: ASSHPSGGTTYEQY

j_gene: TRBJ2-7
v_gene: TRBV4-3
CDR3aa: ASSQGTGLDEQY

j_gene: TRBJ2-7
v_gene: TRBV10-3
CDR3aa: AISDLADSYEQY

j_gene: TRBJ2-1
v_gene: TRBV3-1
CDR3aa: ASSQATYQIDEQF

j_gene: TRBJ2-3
v_gene: TRBV4-1
CDR3aa: ASSQDLGLAEYTDTQY